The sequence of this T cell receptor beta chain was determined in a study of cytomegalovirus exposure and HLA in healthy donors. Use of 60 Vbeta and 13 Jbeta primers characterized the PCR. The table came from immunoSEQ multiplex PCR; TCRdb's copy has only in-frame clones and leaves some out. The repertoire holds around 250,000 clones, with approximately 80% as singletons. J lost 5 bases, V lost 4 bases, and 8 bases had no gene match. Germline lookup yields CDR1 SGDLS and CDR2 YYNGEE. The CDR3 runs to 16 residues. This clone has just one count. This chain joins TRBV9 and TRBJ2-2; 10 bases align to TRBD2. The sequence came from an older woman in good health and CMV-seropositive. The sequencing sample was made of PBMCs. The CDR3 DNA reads TGTGCCAGCAGCCCGATGAGCGGGAGGGTTACCGGGGAGCTGTTTTTT. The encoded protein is CASSPMSGRVTGELFF.